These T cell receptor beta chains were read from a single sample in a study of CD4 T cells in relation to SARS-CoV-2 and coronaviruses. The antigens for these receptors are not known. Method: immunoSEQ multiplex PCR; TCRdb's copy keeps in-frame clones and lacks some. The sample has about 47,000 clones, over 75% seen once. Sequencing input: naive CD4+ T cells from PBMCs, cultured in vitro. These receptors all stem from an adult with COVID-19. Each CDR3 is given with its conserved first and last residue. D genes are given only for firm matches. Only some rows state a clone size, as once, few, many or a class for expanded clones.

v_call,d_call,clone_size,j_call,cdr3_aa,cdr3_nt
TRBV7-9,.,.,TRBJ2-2,CASSLGVGELFF,TGTGCCAGCAGCTTGGGGGTCGGGGAGCTGTTTTTT
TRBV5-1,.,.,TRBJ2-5,CASSFQGKETQYF,TGCGCCAGCAGCTTCCAGGGCAAAGAGACCCAGTACTTC
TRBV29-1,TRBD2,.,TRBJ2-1,CSAPRTSGSLSYNEQFF,TGCAGCGCCCCCCGGACTAGCGGGAGCCTTTCCTACAATGAGCAGTTCTTC
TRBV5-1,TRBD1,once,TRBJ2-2,CASSLVSGGSGELFF,TGCGCCAGCAGCTTGGTTTCAGGGGGATCCGGGGAGCTGTTTTTT
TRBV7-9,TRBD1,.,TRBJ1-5,CASSRDSNNQPQHF,TGTGCCAGCAGCCGGGACAGCAACAATCAGCCCCAGCATTTT
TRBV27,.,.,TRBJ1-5,CASSSEGYSNQPQHF,TGTGCCAGCAGTTCAGAGGGCTATAGCAATCAGCCCCAGCATTTT
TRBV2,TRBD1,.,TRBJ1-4,CASSGRDSRGEKLFF,TGTGCCAGCAGTGGGAGGGACAGTCGGGGCGAAAAACTGTTTTTT
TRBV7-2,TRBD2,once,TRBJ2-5,CASSFSGTSRETQYF,TGTGCCAGCAGCTTCTCCGGGACTAGCAGGGAGACCCAGTACTTC
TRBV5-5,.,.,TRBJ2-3,CASSAPNSPGTQYF,TGTGCCAGCAGCGCACCGAATTCTCCGGGTACGCAGTATTTT
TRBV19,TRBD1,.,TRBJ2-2,CASTQGRTGELFF,TGTGCCAGTACACAGGGGCGTACCGGGGAGCTGTTTTTT
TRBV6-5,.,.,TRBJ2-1,CASSYRGSSRNEQFF,TGTGCCAGCAGTTACCGGGGGTCGAGTAGGAATGAGCAGTTCTTC
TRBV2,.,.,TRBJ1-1,CASVSGTEAFF,TGTGCCAGCGTAAGCGGCACTGAAGCTTTCTTT
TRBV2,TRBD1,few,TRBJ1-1,CASRGTALNTEAFF,TGTGCCAGCAGAGGGACAGCCCTGAACACTGAAGCTTTCTTT
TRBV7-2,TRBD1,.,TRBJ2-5,CASSKGQRETQYF,TGTGCCAGCAGCAAGGGACAGAGGGAGACCCAGTACTTC
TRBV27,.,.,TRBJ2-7,CASRPNQDYEQYF,TGTGCCAGCAGACCAAACCAAGACTACGAGCAGTACTTC
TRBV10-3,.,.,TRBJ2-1,CAISESKGREQFF,TGTGCCATCAGTGAAAGTAAGGGACGGGAGCAGTTCTTC
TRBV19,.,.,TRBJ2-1,CASRWGAEQFF,TGTGCCAGCCGGTGGGGGGCTGAGCAGTTCTTC
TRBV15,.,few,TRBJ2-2,CATSRRDKFPGYTGELFF,TGTGCCACCAGCAGGCGGGACAAGTTCCCGGGCTACACCGGGGAGCTGTTTTTT
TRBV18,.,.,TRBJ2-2,CASSPAKGTPGELFF,TGTGCCAGCTCACCCGCGAAGGGGACCCCCGGGGAGCTGTTTTTT
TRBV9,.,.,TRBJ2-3,CASSKSGFTDTQYF,TGTGCCAGCAGCAAAAGCGGGTTCACAGATACGCAGTATTTT
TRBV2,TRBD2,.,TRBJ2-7,CASSVLAGAGEQYF,TGTGCCAGCAGTGTTCTAGCGGGAGCCGGGGAGCAGTACTTC
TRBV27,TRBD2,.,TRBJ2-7,CASSAGLAAYEQYF,TGTGCCAGCAGTGCCGGACTAGCGGCCTACGAGCAGTACTTC
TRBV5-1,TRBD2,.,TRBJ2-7,CASSLDKTSGATLSSYEQYF,TGCGCCAGCAGCTTGGATAAGACTAGCGGGGCCACCCTGAGCTCCTACGAGCAGTACTTC
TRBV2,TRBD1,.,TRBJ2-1,CASLFGTGYNEQFF,TGTGCCAGTCTTTTTGGGACAGGGTACAATGAGCAGTTCTTC
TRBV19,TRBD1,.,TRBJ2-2,CASSNRVDRSQNTGELFF,TGTGCCAGTAGTAACCGCGTGGACAGGTCCCAGAACACCGGGGAGCTGTTTTTT
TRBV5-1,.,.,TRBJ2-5,CASSSGRFLRETQYF,TGCGCCAGCAGCTCAGGACGGTTCTTACGAGAGACCCAGTACTTC
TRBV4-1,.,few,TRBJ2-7,CASSPFRAGEQYF,TGCGCCAGCAGCCCCTTTCGGGCAGGAGAGCAGTACTTC
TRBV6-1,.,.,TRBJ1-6,CASSEASRSGLSYNSPLHF,TGTGCCAGCAGTGAAGCGTCCAGGTCGGGCTTATCCTATAATTCACCCCTCCACTTT
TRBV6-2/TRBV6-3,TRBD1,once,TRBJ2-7,CASSYNLGTGGDEQYF,TGTGCCAGCAGTTACAATTTAGGGACAGGAGGTGACGAGCAGTACTTC
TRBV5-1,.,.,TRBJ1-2,CASSPIEGANYGYTF,TGCGCCAGCAGCCCCATAGAGGGAGCTAACTATGGCTACACCTTC
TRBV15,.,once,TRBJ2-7,CATSTADFRGSYEQYF,TGTGCCACCAGCACGGCGGACTTCCGGGGTTCCTACGAGCAGTACTTC
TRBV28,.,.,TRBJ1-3,CASSLGGSTSGNTIYF,TGTGCCAGCAGTTTAGGGGGGAGTACCTCTGGAAACACCATATATTTT
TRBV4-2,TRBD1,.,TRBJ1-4,CASSQDDRDRGKLFF,TGTGCCAGCAGCCAAGACGACAGGGACCGGGGAAAACTGTTTTTT
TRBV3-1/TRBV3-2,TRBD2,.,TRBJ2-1,CASSKSPGPGGNEQFF,TGTGCCAGCAGCAAGTCCCCAGGACCGGGGGGGAATGAGCAGTTCTTC
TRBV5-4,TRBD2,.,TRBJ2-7,CASSSGGPANEQYF,TGTGCCAGCAGCTCGGGGGGACCCGCTAACGAGCAGTACTTC
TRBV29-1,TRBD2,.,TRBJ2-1,CSVAVSGRRYNEQFF,TGCAGCGTTGCGGTCAGCGGGAGGCGATACAATGAGCAGTTCTTC
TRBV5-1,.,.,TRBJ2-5,CASSEGRDWQGGTQYF,TGCGCCAGCAGCGAAGGACGGGATTGGCAGGGTGGGACCCAGTACTTC
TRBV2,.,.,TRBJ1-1,CASRVTYNTEAFF,TGTGCCAGCAGGGTAACATACAACACTGAAGCTTTCTTT